What follows describes a single T cell receptor (beta chain). Its antigen remains unknown. Trimming took 5 bases from V and 7 from J; bases not matched to a gene: 7. Looked up from germline, CDR1 is SNHLY and CDR2 is FYNNEI. The CDR3 has 14 residues. Specimens obtained from alopecia areata patients comprised lesional scalp punch biopsies and peripheral blood. Sorting of PBMCs yielded the CD4+ and CD8+ T cells. This sample was included in a study of CD8+ T cells in alopecia areata. Overall study: Twice daily, treated patients received 5 to 10 mg of oral tofacitinib.

Study findings and constraints: Alopecia totalis/universalis scalp especially showed more expanded CD8+ clones than normal scalp.

Following RNA extraction, reverse transcription yielded cDNA that acted as the sequencing template. TCRdb's table, derived via immunoSEQ multiplex PCR, lists solely in-frame clones and lacks some. Among about 180,000 clones listed, about 72% were seen once. This clonotype was sampled from a human donor with alopecia areata. This specimen consisted of CD8+ T cells sorted from blood, obtained at week 0. The rearrangement uses TRBV2 and TRBJ2-1; 8 nucleotides match TRBD2. For the CDR3, the DNA is TGTGCCAGCAGTTGGACTAGCTCCCTAAATGAGCAGTTCTTC. This codes for CASSWTSSLNEQFF.